The clone carrying this T cell receptor beta chain turned up a few times. The data originate from a study of T cells in Graves' hyperthyroidism and ophthalmopathy. What was amplified from RNA transcripts were TCR beta CDR3 regions. A first-round RT-PCR of the TCR CDR3 used the HTBI primer set. MiXCR was run by TCRdb on the multiplex PCR reads, yielding one entry per CDR3 protein. Altogether almost 600,000 distinct CDR3 sequences are present, about 15% being singletons, with the ten largest covering roughly 6.2%. CDR3 length: 15 amino acids. V lost 6 bases and J lost 5, with 16 bases in between. CDR1 is KGHSH and CDR2 is LQKENI in the germline V gene.

Input material: blood. The sequence was collected from a woman aged 25 to 39 with Graves' hyperthyroidism that later progressed to Graves' ophthalmopathy. The chain couples TRBV18 to TRBJ1-4; D is unresolved. The CDR3 bases are TGTGCCAGCTCGCTTACAAGTTCAAGCAATGAAAAACTGTTTTTT. As protein: CASSLTSSSNEKLFF.